Sequencing of this T cell receptor beta chain was carried out in a study of blood T cell repertoires in COVID-19. Original analysis: Scientists estimated how many nucleated cells there were by amplifying reference gene primers. TCRdb's table, derived via immunoSEQ multiplex PCR, lists solely in-frame clones and lacks some. The DNA was the basis for D and trimming; V, J and clone size are from that table. In the table there are around 280,000 clones, roughly 89% of which are singletons. Germline-derived CDR1 and CDR2 are SGHNT and YYREEE (reference sequence). V shed 0 bases, J shed 1 base, and the junction held 3 bases outside the gene matches. The CDR3 totals 16 residues. Assignments of participants to cohorts depended upon their own reported clinical history. Symptom resolution, clearance, or two negative PCRs marked the recovered donors of Cohort 3.

This sequence originates from a woman between 35 and 50 years old who had recovered from COVID-19. Sequenced sample: PBMCs or T cells enriched from blood (not recorded which). The chain recombines TRBV5-4 with TRBJ1-2, with TRBD1 matching 10 bases. Here the CDR3 DNA reads TGTGCCAGCAGCTTGGATAGGACAGGGGGTAACTATGGCTACACCTTC. Translating gives CASSLDRTGGNYGYTF.